These 26 T cell receptor beta chains were all obtained from the same sample, sequenced in a study of siplizumab effects on memory and regulatory T cells. TCRdb's copy holds only in-frame clones and misses some; the assay was immunoSEQ multiplex PCR. The repertoire holds about 110,000 clones, with about nine tenths as singletons. Input material: CD4+ T cells sorted from blood. These receptors were collected from a human donor in good health.

V gene TRBV18 combines with J gene TRBJ2-1, with 10 positions matching TRBD2. The germline gives CDR1 KGHSH, CDR2 LQKENI. CDR3 length: 14 residues. The V gene end was trimmed by 8 bases and the J gene end by 3 bases; junction bases not matched to a gene: 4. The CDR3 loop reads CASQLAGVYNEQFF. CDR3 DNA: TGTGCCAGCCAGCTAGCGGGAGTCTACAATGAGCAGTTCTTC.

This clone was picked up one time. This chain uses TRBV21-1 with TRBJ2-5; the table assigns TRBD2, which was not confirmed against the DNA. TRBV21-1 is deemed a pseudogene. This CDR3 is 16 amino acids long. This chain's CDR3 is CASRIFGSSGQETQYF. Here the CDR3 DNA reads TGTGCCAGCAGGATATTCGGTAGCTCGGGCCAAGAGACCCAGTACTTC.

This chain links TRBV7-8 with TRBJ2-3; D not certain. Per germline, CDR1 SGHVS and CDR2 FQNEAQ. CDR3 length: 15 residues. Trimming took off 2 bases at V and 4 bases at J, with 13 bases between the two ends. The CDR3 DNA is TGTGCCAGCAGCTTACGTAATACAGCCCCAGATACGCAGTATTTT. The encoded protein is CASSLRNTAPDTQYF.

This chain links TRBV21-1 with TRBJ2-7. TRBV21-1 is designated a pseudogene. CDR3 length: 10 amino acids. CDR3 sequence: CASTNNEQYF. The CDR3 DNA reads as TGTGCCAGCACGAATAACGAGCAGTACTTC.

V is TRBV7-9 and J is TRBJ1-5; no clear D. Germline loops: CDR1 SEHNR, CDR2 FQNEAQ (reference sequence). The CDR3 is made up of 13 amino acids. V lost 4 bases and J 5 bases, leaving 9 bases between the germline ends. Written as DNA, the CDR3 is TGTGCCAGCAGCTACGGACTCGATCAGCCCCAGCATTTT. Translation gives CASSYGLDQPQHF.

The chain links TRBV9 to TRBJ2-1, with D tentatively TRBD2 (5 bases). Trimming left V 0 bases short and J 0 bases short, with 7 bases between. Germline loops: CDR1 SGDLS, CDR2 YYNGEE. The CDR3 runs 15 residues. CDR3 in amino acids: CASSVAGNSYNEQFF. The CDR3 DNA is TGTGCCAGCAGCGTAGCCGGGAACTCCTACAATGAGCAGTTCTTC.

Worth noting for this clone: Other DNA sequences in the same sample also yield this CDR3. The J gene is TRBJ1-4, the V gene TRBV5-1, with D maybe TRBD1 (6 bases). Trimming stripped 4 bases from V and 2 bases from J, with 12 bases between. The CDR3 is made up of 15 amino acids. Germline V lookup: CDR1 SGHRS, CDR2 YFSETQ. The CDR3 loop reads CASSLDGGTNEKLFF. Written as DNA, the CDR3 is TGCGCCAGCAGCCTTGACGGGGGCACTAATGAAAAACTGTTTTTT.

The chain couples TRBV19 to TRBJ2-7, with D unclear. The CDR3 is 14 residues long. Trimming took off 3 bases at V and 3 bases at J, with 12 bases between the two ends. Germline V gene sequence: CDR1 LNHDA, CDR2 SQIVND (reference sequence). The DNA for the CDR3 is TGTGCCAGTAGTATGAAGCAGGACCTCTACGAGCAGTACTTC. Its translation: CASSMKQDLYEQYF.

In this sample, this clone turned up a few times. The rearrangement links TRBV19 to TRBJ1-6; D remains ambiguous. Germline values: CDR1 LNHDA, CDR2 SQIVND (reference sequence). The length of the CDR3 is 13 residues. Deletions cut 7 bases from V and 5 bases from J, with 9 bases between. CDR3 in amino acids: CASTEENNSPLHF. The CDR3, as DNA: TGTGCCAGTACGGAAGAGAATAATTCACCCCTCCACTTT.

The V and J genes are TRBV2 and TRBJ1-2; no definite D call. Trimming left V 3 bases short and J 6 bases short, with 14 bases between. This CDR3 spans 14 amino acids. Germline loops: CDR1 SNHLY, CDR2 FYNNEI. In DNA form, the CDR3 reads TGTGCCAGCAGTGACCAGTCCCTGAGCAATGGCTACACCTTC. It encodes CASSDQSLSNGYTF.

Written as DNA, the CDR3 is TGCGCCAGCAGCCCAGTGGGAGTAGAGTATGAAAAACTGTTTTTT. Its protein is CASSPVGVEYEKLFF. This chain joins TRBV4-1 and TRBJ1-4, with unresolved D. Germline V CDR1 and CDR2: MGHRA, YSYEKL. CDR3 length: 15 residues. The germline V and J ends were trimmed by 4 bases and 6 bases, with 15 bases remaining between them.

CDR3 in DNA: TGTGCCAGCAGCAGAGGGACAGTCTTAGGTCTTGACACTGAAGCTTTCTTT. Its protein is CASSRGTVLGLDTEAFF. The rearrangement joins TRBV11-2 to TRBJ1-1; 7 bases fit TRBD1. The length of the CDR3 is 17 residues. After removal of 5 bases from V and 3 bases from J, the junction contained 15 bases not matched to a gene. Germline V gives CDR1 SGHAT, CDR2 FQNNGV.

V gene TRBV19 combines with J gene TRBJ1-1; 9 bases map to TRBD1. CDR1 LNHDA and CDR2 SQIVND come from the germline V gene (reference sequence). V shed 1 base, J shed 6 bases, and the junction held 6 bases outside the gene matches. This CDR3 is 15 amino acids long. CDR3 residues: CASSIGGQGKAEAFF. The CDR3 DNA sequence: TGTGCCAGTAGTATAGGGGGACAGGGAAAGGCTGAAGCTTTCTTT.

This clone showed up just once. This chain connects TRBV6-6 to TRBJ1-1; D not certain. V shed 8 bases and J shed 1 base, with 17 bases lying between them. The V gene's germline CDR1 is MNHNY and CDR2 SVGAGI (reference sequence). There are 15 residues in the CDR3. CDR3 coding DNA: TGTGCCAGCTTAGAGGGAGGGTATCGGAACACTGAAGCTTTCTTT. Translated, it gives CASLEGGYRNTEAFF.

This chain uses TRBV28 with TRBJ2-3, with TRBD2 as a possible D gene (6 bases). Germline lookup yields CDR1 MDHEN and CDR2 SYDVKM. Trimming removed 5 bases at V and 6 bases at J, with 18 bases between. This CDR3 has 15 residues. CDR3 residues: CASSRLFRGGDTQYF. The DNA for the CDR3 is TGTGCCAGCAGTCGACTCTTCCGGGGAGGCGATACGCAGTATTTT.

The rearrangement uses TRBV6-6 and TRBJ2-7, with TRBD1 identical over 7 bases. The trim removed 2 bases at V and 0 bases at J, leaving 7 bases unmatched. There are 16 residues in the CDR3. Germline V gene lookup returns CDR1 MNHNY and CDR2 SVGAGI (reference sequence). The CDR3, as DNA: TGTGCCAGCAGTTACGGGGACAGATCATACTCCTACGAGCAGTACTTC. Protein product: CASSYGDRSYSYEQYF.

The rearrangement joins TRBV2 to TRBJ2-2; 7 nucleotides agree with TRBD2. The V gene end was trimmed by 6 bases and the J gene end by 0 bases; junction bases not matched to a gene: 1. The CDR3 has 14 amino acids. Germline CDR1 reads SNHLY; CDR2 reads FYNNEI. The CDR3 nucleotides read TGTGCCAGCAGGGGAGGGGCGAACACCGGGGAGCTGTTTTTT. This codes for CASRGGANTGELFF.

This chain connects TRBV5-1 to TRBJ2-7; weak D call: TRBD2 (6 bases). The CDR3 runs 15 residues. Germline V lookup: CDR1 SGHRS, CDR2 YFSETQ. V dropped 0 bases and J dropped 4 bases, with 14 bases sitting between them. CDR3 bases: TGCGCCAGCAGCTTGGATGCGGGATTCCTTTACGAGCAGTACTTC. Residues: CASSLDAGFLYEQYF.

The CDR3 sequence: CASGLAQDTVSGNTIYF. The CDR3 nucleotides read TGTGCTAGTGGTTTGGCCCAGGACACCGTATCTGGAAACACCATATATTTT. The chain uses TRBV12-5 and TRBJ1-3; D possibly corresponds to TRBD1 (5 bases). CDR3 length: 17 residues. CDR1 and CDR2 (germline): LGHNT, FRNRAP. The V gene lost 1 base and the J gene lost 1 base, with 14 bases spanning the gap.

This clone showed up just once. The chain employs TRBV7-8 and TRBJ1-2; D perhaps matches TRBD1 (6 bases). V was clipped by 3 bases and J by 3 bases, with 11 bases between them. Germline CDR1 and CDR2: SGHVS and FQNEAQ. The CDR3 is made up of 14 amino acids. The chain's CDR3 is CASSFRDTYYGYTF. In nucleotides, the CDR3 is TGTGCCAGCAGCTTCCGGGACACCTACTATGGCTACACCTTC.

This sequence joins TRBV5-8 and TRBJ2-5, with D perhaps given as TRBD1 or TRBD2 (5 bases each). Germline V gene data show CDR1 as SGHTS and CDR2 as YDEGEE. Trimming took off 2 bases at V and 5 bases at J, with 16 bases between the two ends. The CDR3 covers 15 residues. The CDR3 spells CASSFTGTQRETQYF. CDR3 DNA sequence: TGTGCCAGCAGCTTCACCGGGACCCAGAGGGAGACCCAGTACTTC.

This chain uses TRBV2 with TRBJ1-2, with D possibly matching TRBD1 (6 bases). Trimming took 2 bases from V and 8 from J, leaving 24 bases between them. Germline V gene lookup returns CDR1 SNHLY and CDR2 FYNNEI. The CDR3 loop spans 17 amino acids. The CDR3 sequence is CASSEPAKMDSSKGYTF. CDR3 DNA: TGTGCCAGCAGTGAACCCGCCAAGATGGACAGCTCTAAAGGCTACACCTTC. Variable domain in full (rest from reference TRBV2 and TRBJ1-2): EPEVTQTPSHQVTQMGQEVILRCVPISNHLYFYWYRQILGQKVEFLVSFYNNEISEKSEIFDDQFSVERPDGSNFTLKIRSTKLEDSAMYFCASSEPAKMDSSKGYTFGSGTRLTVV.

The V gene is TRBV5-1, the J gene TRBJ2-6; 7 bases map to TRBD2. V lost 1 base to trimming and J lost 2 bases; unmatched junction nucleotides: 9. The germline CDR1 and CDR2 sequences are SGHRS and YFSETQ. This CDR3 comprises 18 residues. For the CDR3, the DNA is TGCGCCAGCAGCTTGTCGACGGGAGGTTACCCTGGGGCCAACGTCCTGACTTTC. As protein: CASSLSTGGYPGANVLTF.

The chain carries TRBV5-3 and TRBJ1-2; D gene uncertain. TRBV5-3 counts as an open reading frame of uncertain function. The ends were cut back, 4 bases at V and 1 base at J, with 8 bases in the middle. CDR3 length equals 13 residues. The CDR3 is CARSVIVNYGYTF. In DNA, the CDR3 is TGTGCCAGAAGCGTCATTGTTAACTATGGCTACACCTTC.

In its sample, this clone was seen once. J is TRBJ2-7 and V is TRBV9; no clear D. The CDR3 is made up of 13 amino acids. Trimming cost V 0 bases and J 5 bases, with 9 bases left between them. Germline CDR1 is SGDLS and CDR2 is YYNGEE. The CDR3 region is CASSVDWVDEQYF. The DNA of the CDR3 is TGTGCCAGCAGCGTAGACTGGGTCGACGAGCAGTACTTC. Using reference TRBV9 and TRBJ2-7 for the parts outside the CDR3, the full variable domain is DSGVTQTPKHLITATGQRVTLRCSPRSGDLSVYWYQQSLDQGLQFLIQYYNGEERAKGNILERFSAQQFPDLHSELNLSSLELGDSALYFCASSVDWVDEQYFGPGTRLTVT.

This sequence joins TRBV4-1 and TRBJ1-1, with D possibly being TRBD1 (5 bases). Germline CDR1 and CDR2: MGHRA and YSYEKL. This CDR3 comprises 15 residues. The ends were cut back, 4 bases at V and 0 bases at J, with 12 bases in the middle. In DNA, the CDR3 is TGCGCCAGCAGCCCCGGACAATTGGTGAACACTGAAGCTTTCTTT. Its protein product is CASSPGQLVNTEAFF.